The 20 T cell receptor beta chains in this list originate from one sample, sequenced in a study of OX40 agonist ivuxolimab in advanced cancers. Sequenced by immunoSEQ multiplex PCR; TCRdb stores in-frame clones only, minus some. The table shows 80,000 or so clones, with under 90% occurring only once. The sequencing used CD4+ or CD8+ T cells sorted from blood, collected in a trial of the OX40 agonist ivuxolimab. The receptors here all came from an adult with an advanced solid tumor such as melanoma, head and neck, liver or kidney cancer.

The V call is TRBV2, the J call TRBJ1-5; maybe TRBD1 (5 bases). The CDR3 spans 14 residues. Trimming removed 3 bases at V and 7 bases at J, with 13 bases between. Germline CDR1 SNHLY, CDR2 FYNNEI. The CDR3: CASSDTHGGQPQHF. DNA for the CDR3: TGTGCCAGCAGTGACACCCATGGGGGACAGCCCCAGCATTTT.

The chain has TRBV5-1 and TRBJ2-5, with D tentatively TRBD2 (5 bases). The ends were cut back, 0 bases at V and 5 bases at J, with 14 bases in the middle. Germline CDR1 is SGHRS and CDR2 is YFSETQ. CDR3 length: 15 amino acids. The CDR3 region is CASSLGQALAETQYF. CDR3 DNA sequence: TGCGCCAGCAGCTTGGGCCAGGCTTTAGCGGAGACCCAGTACTTC.

The chain uses TRBV15 and TRBJ1-2; 8 bases agree with TRBD1. Per germline, CDR1 LNHNV and CDR2 YYDKDF (reference sequence). J gave up 4 bases and V 5 bases, and 9 bases lay outside the gene matches. The CDR3 length is 15 residues. CDR3 sequence: CATSWDRSLVYGYTF. The CDR3 region has the DNA TGTGCCACCAGCTGGGACAGGAGTCTAGTCTATGGCTACACCTTC.

The V call is TRBV5-1, the J call TRBJ1-1; D may be TRBD1 (6 bases). The CDR3 has 14 residues. V was cut by 6 bases and J by 1 base, with 13 bases left in between. Germline V gene sequence: CDR1 SGHRS, CDR2 YFSETQ. CDR3 protein: CASTGVGPNTEAFF. CDR3 DNA sequence: TGCGCCAGCACAGGGGTCGGCCCGAACACTGAAGCTTTCTTT. The variable domain in full, completed from reference TRBV5-1 and TRBJ1-1, reads KAGVTQTPRYLIKTRGQQVTLSCSPISGHRSVSWYQQTPGQGLQFLFEYFSETQRNKGNFPGRFSGRQFSNSRSEMNVSTLELGDSALYLCASTGVGPNTEAFFGQGTRLTVV.

This sequence joins TRBV11-2 and TRBJ1-1, with D possibly being TRBD1 (5 bases). V was pared by 0 bases and J by 7 bases, with 9 bases between. The CDR3 is made up of 13 amino acids. Germline CDR1 is SGHAT and CDR2 is FQNNGV. The CDR3 nucleotides read TGTGCCAGCAGCTTAGATCGAGACAGTGAAGCTTTCTTT. Its translation is CASSLDRDSEAFF.

The chain uses TRBV6-5 and TRBJ1-2; D remains unclear. The germline V gene has CDR1 MNHEY and CDR2 SVGAGI. V gave up 6 bases and J gave up 0 bases, with 14 bases separating them. There are 15 residues in the CDR3. Here the CDR3 DNA reads TGTGCCAGCAGCGCCCCCGGAAGGCCTAACTATGGCTACACCTTC. It translates to CASSAPGRPNYGYTF.

The chain is built from TRBV18 and TRBJ1-1, with D perhaps TRBD1 (5 bases). This CDR3 has 13 amino acids. CDR1 and CDR2 from the germline V gene are KGHSH and LQKENI. Trimming shortened V by 6 bases and J by 0 bases, and 8 bases separated the two germline ends. CDR3 loop: CASSRQLNTEAFF. The CDR3, as DNA: TGTGCCAGCTCGAGACAGCTGAACACTGAAGCTTTCTTT.

The chain is built from TRBV4-1 and TRBJ1-6; a possible D gene is TRBD1 (5 bases). This CDR3 is 15 amino acids long. Germline V gene data show CDR1 as MGHRA and CDR2 as YSYEKL. Between the trimmed V and J ends, which lost 4 bases and 9 bases, there was a span of 16 bases. CDR3 in amino acids: CASSPGRSVGSPLHF. CDR3 bases: TGCGCCAGCAGCCCGGGACGGTCAGTTGGTTCACCCCTCCACTTT.

Ten or more counts support this clone. The J gene is TRBJ2-7, the V gene TRBV5-1; 10 bases are a match to TRBD2. This CDR3 has 15 residues. After removal of 3 bases from V and 3 bases from J, the junction contained 6 bases not matched to a gene. The V gene's germline CDR1 is SGHRS and CDR2 YFSETQ. CDR3 sequence: CASSYRTSGDYEQYF. The CDR3 bases are TGCGCCAGCAGCTATCGGACTAGCGGAGACTACGAGCAGTACTTC.

The chain employs TRBV5-1 and TRBJ2-4, with 7 bases identical to TRBD1. Germline lookup yields CDR1 SGHRS and CDR2 YFSETQ. V lost 2 bases, J lost 5 bases, and 10 bases stayed unmatched. CDR3 size: 16 residues. The CDR3 region has the DNA TGCGCCAGCAGCTTCGGGTTTGGGGGACAGCAAAACATTCAGTACTTC. Amino acid sequence: CASSFGFGGQQNIQYF.

The chain employs TRBV5-1 and TRBJ1-1; D is unresolved. V was trimmed by 8 bases and J by 1 base, leaving 6 bases between them. Germline V gene data show CDR1 as SGHRS and CDR2 as YFSETQ. The CDR3 is made up of 11 amino acids. CDR3 loop: CASKGNTEAFF. In DNA, the CDR3 is TGCGCCAGTAAGGGGAACACTGAAGCTTTCTTT.

The V gene is TRBV9, the J gene TRBJ2-3, with 11 positions matching TRBD2. The J segment lost 5 bases and the V segment lost 3 bases, leaving 2 bases of the junction unmatched. Germline V lookup: CDR1 SGDLS, CDR2 YYNGEE. The CDR3 runs 14 residues. The CDR3 sequence is CASSGGTSGDTQYF. DNA of the CDR3: TGTGCCAGCAGCGGTGGGACTAGCGGAGATACGCAGTATTTT.

V gene TRBV18 combines with J gene TRBJ1-3; TRBD1 is a possible D gene (6 bases). This CDR3 comprises 18 residues. In germline, CDR1 is KGHSH, CDR2 LQKENI. Trimming pared 4 bases from V and 1 base from J, leaving 20 bases between. CDR3 DNA sequence: TGTGCCAGCTCACTACAAAAACAGGGACCCGGGTCTGGAAACACCATATATTTT. Translating it yields CASSLQKQGPGSGNTIYF.

The V gene is TRBV11-2, the J gene TRBJ2-7; D possibly corresponds to TRBD1 (5 bases). Looked up from germline, CDR1 is SGHAT and CDR2 is FQNNGV. The length of the CDR3 is 13 residues. V was trimmed by 3 bases and J by 1 base, leaving 7 bases between them. The DNA for the CDR3 is TGTGCCAGCAGCTTGGACAATTCCTACGAGCAGTACTTC. As protein: CASSLDNSYEQYF.

The CDR3 is CSVGNTEAFF. Here the CDR3 DNA reads TGCAGCGTTGGAAACACTGAAGCTTTCTTT. The chain carries TRBV29-1 and TRBJ1-1; D is uncertain. Germline-derived CDR1 and CDR2 are SQVTM and ANQGSEA. This CDR3 has 10 amino acids. The germline V and J ends were trimmed by 4 bases and 2 bases, with 2 bases remaining between them.

The chain couples TRBV7-9 to TRBJ2-1, with 7 bases identical to TRBD1. Germline V lookup: CDR1 SEHNR, CDR2 FQNEAQ (reference sequence). The CDR3 consists of 15 residues. J lost 2 bases, V lost 5 bases, and 6 bases had no gene match. CDR3 sequence (DNA): TGTGCCAGCAGCCCGGTAGGGGGCCCCTACAATGAGCAGTTCTTC. This gives the protein CASSPVGGPYNEQFF.

The V call is TRBV5-1, the J call TRBJ1-1; D gene uncertain. The V end was cut by 4 bases, the J end by 3 bases, with 13 bases between. Looked up from germline, CDR1 is SGHRS and CDR2 is YFSETQ. CDR3 length equals 14 residues. As DNA, the CDR3 is TGCGCCAGCAGCCCATCGGGTAGGGACACTGAAGCTTTCTTT. This gives the protein CASSPSGRDTEAFF.

This rearrangement joins TRBV7-9 to TRBJ1-2; a possible D gene is TRBD1 (5 bases). Germline V gene lookup returns CDR1 SEHNR and CDR2 FQNEAQ (reference sequence). The length of the CDR3 is 16 residues. The V end was cut by 5 bases, the J end by 4 bases, with 20 bases between. DNA for the CDR3: TGTGCCAGCAGCCCCCTGGGGCAGGGAGGATCCTATGGCTACACCTTC. Protein sequence: CASSPLGQGGSYGYTF.

The chain is built from TRBV5-4 and TRBJ1-5; no clear D gene. The length of the CDR3 is 15 residues. V was trimmed by 0 bases and J by 1 base, leaving 8 bases between them. Germline V CDR1 and CDR2: SGHNT, YYREEE (reference sequence). The CDR3 sequence: CASSLDPGSNQPQHF. The CDR3 DNA sequence: TGTGCCAGCAGCTTGGACCCGGGAAGCAATCAGCCCCAGCATTTT.

This rearrangement joins TRBV7-8 to TRBJ1-5; D may be TRBD1 (6 bases). V was pared by 4 bases and J by 7 bases, with 14 bases between. The CDR3 loop spans 14 amino acids. Germline assignment: CDR1 SGHVS and CDR2 FQNEAQ. The CDR3 DNA reads as TGTGCCAGCAGCTCATCAGGGGTTGGGCAGCCCCAGCATTTT. Residues: CASSSSGVGQPQHF.